These T cell receptor beta chains were read from a single sample in a study of OX40 agonist ivuxolimab in advanced cancers. Generated by immunoSEQ multiplex PCR, the TCRdb table keeps only in-frame clones and is missing some. The sample has tens of thousands of clones; approximately 82% are singletons. The material was CD4+ or CD8+ T cells sorted from blood, obtained in a trial of the OX40 agonist ivuxolimab. These receptors all stem from an adult with an advanced solid tumor such as melanoma, head and neck, liver or kidney cancer. CDR3s include the opening cysteine and the closing phenylalanine or tryptophan. D genes are given only for firm matches. Not all rows give a size; the values are once, few, many and, for expanded clones, a class.

cdr3_nt	cdr3_aa	v_call	j_call	clone_size	d_call
TGTGCCAGCAGCTGGCGGGGGACAGGCACAGATACGCAGTATTTT	CASSWRGTGTDTQYF	TRBV5-6	TRBJ2-3	.	.
TGCGCCAGCAGCCAAGATTGGGGGGACACCATCTATGGCTACACCTTC	CASSQDWGDTIYGYTF	TRBV4-1	TRBJ1-2	.	.
TGTGCAAGTCGCTTGGCCGACAGGTTTAGCTCCTACGAGCAGTACTTC	CASRLADRFSSYEQYF	TRBV12-2	TRBJ2-7	.	.
TGTGCCAGCAGCCCTCGGGTTCAGGGGGCAAATGAGCAGTTCTTC	CASSPRVQGANEQFF	TRBV9	TRBJ2-1	.	TRBD1
TGTGCCAGCAGTGAAGTTAAGGGTCAGCCCCAGCATTTT	CASSEVKGQPQHF	TRBV6-1	TRBJ1-5	.	.
TGCGCCAGCAGCTTGGGGGGCTCGGTGTACAATGAGCAGTTCTTC	CASSLGGSVYNEQFF	TRBV5-1	TRBJ2-1	.	.
TGTGCCAGCAGCTCTAGACAGGGCTTGTGGCAGTACTTC	CASSSRQGLWQYF	TRBV5-5	TRBJ2-7	few	TRBD1
TGTGCCAGCAGCTTAGGGGACTTTTCCAATCAGCCCCAGCATTTT	CASSLGDFSNQPQHF	TRBV7-8	TRBJ1-5	once	.
TGTGCCAGCAGGGTCGGGACTAGCGGTACCTACGAGCAGTACTTC	CASRVGTSGTYEQYF	TRBV5-4	TRBJ2-7	.	TRBD2
TGTGCCAGCAGCTTTGGGTTTCTAGCGGGGGGCGGCACCGGGGAGCTGTTTTTT	CASSFGFLAGGGTGELFF	TRBV5-4	TRBJ2-2	.	TRBD2
TGTGCCAGCAGAAGACAGGGACCTAGCAATCAGCCCCAGCATTTT	CASRRQGPSNQPQHF	TRBV2	TRBJ1-5	medium-sized	TRBD1
TGCGCCAGCAGCCAAGTCGGTCGAAGGGACAGGGTTTCAACCTTC	CASSQVGRRDRVSTF	TRBV4-1	TRBJ1-2	.	TRBD1
TGCGCCAGCAGCTTGACCGGGACTGCCAATGAAAAACTGTTTTTT	CASSLTGTANEKLFF	TRBV5-1	TRBJ1-4	.	.
TGTGCCAGCAGATCCCGCAGGGGGTCCTACGAGCAGTACTTC	CASRSRRGSYEQYF	TRBV2	TRBJ2-7	.	TRBD1
TGTGCCAGCAGCCAAGAACCCGGGAGCTCTGGAAACACCATATATTTT	CASSQEPGSSGNTIYF	TRBV4-2	TRBJ1-3	.	.
TGTGCCAGCAGCCCAACCCCACGGGGAGTGGGAAACACCATATATTTT	CASSPTPRGVGNTIYF	TRBV11-2	TRBJ1-3	.	.
TGTGCCAGCAGCCCCGGCGGGCAGCCCCAGCATTTT	CASSPGGQPQHF	TRBV6-6	TRBJ1-5	.	.
TGTGCCAGCACCTCCCCCGTTGTCGGCTACGAGCAGTACTTC	CASTSPVVGYEQYF	TRBV7-8	TRBJ2-7	.	.
TGTGCCAGCAGTGAGTTCGGCGGGAGGGGATACAATGAGCAGTTCTTC	CASSEFGGRGYNEQFF	TRBV25-1	TRBJ2-1	few	TRBD2
TGTGCCTGGAACCTCCCGGGCCCCGCCAGAGAGCAGTACTTC	CAWNLPGPAREQYF	TRBV30	TRBJ2-7	.	.
TGTGCCAGCAGCCCGGGGGGGGCCTCGTACAATGAGCAGTTCTTC	CASSPGGASYNEQFF	TRBV7-9	TRBJ2-1	.	TRBD2
TGTGCCAGCAGAACAGGGGGCCGGACCGCCGGGGAGCTGTTTTTT	CASRTGGRTAGELFF	TRBV2	TRBJ2-2	.	TRBD1
TGTGCCAGCAGCTTAAGGGACGGGGATACGCAGTATTTT	CASSLRDGDTQYF	TRBV7-6	TRBJ2-3	.	.